A single sample is the source of the 9 T cell receptor beta chains below, sequenced in a study of cytomegalovirus exposure and HLA in healthy donors. The PCR used 60 Vbeta and 13 Jbeta primers. Generated by immunoSEQ multiplex PCR, the TCRdb table keeps only in-frame clones and is missing some. In the table there are 150,000 to 200,000 clones, 80% to 85% of which are singletons. Source material: PBMCs. The receptors shown here come from a woman younger than 35 in good health and CMV-seropositive.

The chain recombines TRBV19 with TRBJ1-1; D is unresolved. Trimming shortened V by 2 bases and J by 5 bases, and 18 bases separated the two germline ends. Looked up from germline, CDR1 is LNHDA and CDR2 is SQIVND (reference sequence). The CDR3 runs to 16 residues. The CDR3 region has the DNA TGTGCCAGTAGTATAAAATACACCGTGGGCCAGACTGAAGCTTTCTTT. It specifies CASSIKYTVGQTEAFF.

The count of this clone is one. The chain links TRBV10-2 to TRBJ2-5; 7 bases match TRBD2. V lost 6 bases to trimming and J lost 2 bases; unmatched junction nucleotides: 15. CDR3 length equals 17 residues. CDR1 is WSHSY and CDR2 is SAAADI in the germline V gene. The CDR3 DNA reads as TGCGCCAGCAGGGGGGGTCAGCGGGGTGGTTTACAAGAGACCCAGTACTTC. As protein: CASRGGQRGGLQETQYF.

This chain joins TRBV9 and TRBJ2-3; tentatively, D is TRBD2 (6 bases). V lost 1 base and J 3 bases, leaving 15 bases between the germline ends. This CDR3 region has 16 residues. CDR1 and CDR2 (germline): SGDLS, YYNGEE. The CDR3 here is CASSVNGGIGTDTQYF. DNA of the CDR3: TGTGCCAGCAGCGTAAACGGGGGAATAGGGACAGATACGCAGTATTTT.

The chain couples TRBV7-2 to TRBJ2-7; 11 positions match TRBD1. V shed 3 bases and J 7 bases; nucleotides not matched to a gene: 2. Germline V gene sequence: CDR1 SGHTA, CDR2 FQGNSA. The CDR3 is 13 amino acids. The CDR3 protein is CASSFGTGGEQYV. For the CDR3, the DNA is TGTGCCAGCAGCTTCGGGACAGGGGGTGAGCAGTACGTC.

The V call is TRBV11-2, the J call TRBJ1-1; 7 positions agree with TRBD1. Unmatched junction bases numbered 6, after V lost 1 base and J lost 1 base. Germline loops: CDR1 SGHAT, CDR2 FQNNGV. The CDR3 is 16 amino acids. CDR3 loop: CASSLARGPGNTEAFF. CDR3 DNA sequence: TGTGCCAGCAGCTTAGCAAGGGGGCCAGGGAACACTGAAGCTTTCTTT.

The rearrangement links TRBV28 to TRBJ2-3; D might be TRBD1 (5 bases). The CDR3 spans 15 residues. V lost 5 bases, J lost 2 bases, and 14 bases lay in between. Germline V gene sequence: CDR1 MDHEN, CDR2 SYDVKM. The CDR3 is CASSAGDRLTDTQYF. CDR3 DNA: TGTGCCAGCAGTGCCGGTGACAGACTCACAGATACGCAGTATTTT.

The rearrangement links TRBV2 to TRBJ2-5; TRBD1 matches 7 bases. CDR1 is SNHLY and CDR2 is FYNNEI in the germline V gene. The length of the CDR3 is 14 residues. The J segment lost 2 bases and the V segment lost 11 bases, leaving 11 bases of the junction unmatched. The CDR3 sequence is CAVPDYRGQETQYF. The CDR3 region has the DNA TGTGCCGTACCGGATTACAGGGGTCAAGAGACCCAGTACTTC.

This sequence joins TRBV6-5 and TRBJ1-4, with a tentative D call TRBD1 (5 bases). Trimming left V 6 bases short and J 7 bases short, with 18 bases between. Looked up from germline, CDR1 is MNHEY and CDR2 is SVGAGI. The CDR3 runs to 15 residues. The CDR3, as DNA: TGTGCCAGCAGCCTCAGGCCCAGGGTAAGTGAAAAACTGTTTTTT. Its translation is CASSLRPRVSEKLFF.

The chain combines TRBV30 with TRBJ2-3, with 7 bases aligning to TRBD2. The germline gives CDR1 GTSNPN, CDR2 SVGIG (reference sequence). CDR3 length: 12 amino acids. V lost 8 bases, J lost 4 bases, and 6 bases stayed unmatched. CDR3 residues: CAGAGDPDTQYF. CDR3 in DNA: TGTGCCGGGGCGGGGGACCCAGATACGCAGTATTTT.